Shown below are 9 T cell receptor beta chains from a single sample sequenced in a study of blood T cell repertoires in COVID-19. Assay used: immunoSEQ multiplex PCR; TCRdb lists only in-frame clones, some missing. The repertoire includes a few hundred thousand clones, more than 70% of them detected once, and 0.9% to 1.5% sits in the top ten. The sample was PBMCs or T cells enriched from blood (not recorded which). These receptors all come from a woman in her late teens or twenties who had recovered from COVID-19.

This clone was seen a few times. The CDR3 here is CASSVKGTGGVSEKLFF. The CDR3 DNA reads as TGTGCCAGCAGCGTAAAAGGGACAGGGGGCGTATCTGAAAAACTGTTTTTT. The V and J genes are TRBV9 and TRBJ1-4, with 12 nucleotides matching TRBD1. Germline V lookup: CDR1 SGDLS, CDR2 YYNGEE. J lost 7 bases, V lost 1 base, and 8 bases had no gene match. The CDR3 runs to 17 residues.

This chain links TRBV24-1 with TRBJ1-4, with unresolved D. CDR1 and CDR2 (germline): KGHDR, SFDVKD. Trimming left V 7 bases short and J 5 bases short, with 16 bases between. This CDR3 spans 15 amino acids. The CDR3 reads CATSDGGLRNEKLFF. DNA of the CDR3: TGTGCCACCAGCGACGGTGGACTGAGAAATGAAAAACTGTTTTTT.

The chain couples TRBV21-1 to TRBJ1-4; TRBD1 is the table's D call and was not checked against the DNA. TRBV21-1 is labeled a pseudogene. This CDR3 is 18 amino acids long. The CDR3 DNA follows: TGTGCCAGCAGCAAACCAATAAGGGACAGGGCGTACATCGAAAAACTGTTTTTT. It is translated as CASSKPIRDRAYIEKLFF.

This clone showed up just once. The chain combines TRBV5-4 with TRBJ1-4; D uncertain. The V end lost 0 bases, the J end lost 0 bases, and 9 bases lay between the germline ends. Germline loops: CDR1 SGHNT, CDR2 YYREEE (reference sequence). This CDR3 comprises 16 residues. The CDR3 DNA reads TGTGCCAGCAGCTTGGACCCAACTGCAACTAATGAAAAACTGTTTTTT. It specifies CASSLDPTATNEKLFF.

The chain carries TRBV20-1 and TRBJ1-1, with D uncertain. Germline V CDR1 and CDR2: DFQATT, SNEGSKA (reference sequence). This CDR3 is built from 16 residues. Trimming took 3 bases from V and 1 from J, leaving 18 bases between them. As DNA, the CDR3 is TGCAGTGCTAGTGCGATAAGAGCGAAAACGAACACTGAAGCTTTCTTT. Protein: CSASAIRAKTNTEAFF.

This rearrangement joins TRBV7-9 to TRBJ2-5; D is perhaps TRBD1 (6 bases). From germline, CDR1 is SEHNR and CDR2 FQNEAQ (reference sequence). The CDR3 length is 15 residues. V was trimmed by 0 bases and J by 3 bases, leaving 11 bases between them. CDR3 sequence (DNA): TGTGCCAGCAGCTTAGCTTGGGCAGGGGAAGAGACCCAGTACTTC. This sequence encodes CASSLAWAGEETQYF. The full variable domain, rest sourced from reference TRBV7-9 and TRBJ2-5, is DTGVSQNPRHKITKRGQNVTFRCDPISEHNRLYWYRQTLGQGPEFLTYFQNEAQLEKSRLLSDRFSAERPKGSFSTLEIQRTEQGDSAMYLCASSLAWAGEETQYFGPGTRLLVL.

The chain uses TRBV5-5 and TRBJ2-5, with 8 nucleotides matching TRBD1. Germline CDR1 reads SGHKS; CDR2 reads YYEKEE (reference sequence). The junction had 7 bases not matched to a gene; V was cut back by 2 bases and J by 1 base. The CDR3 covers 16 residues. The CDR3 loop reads CASSLYVRGLQETQYF. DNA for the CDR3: TGTGCCAGCAGCTTATATGTCAGGGGGCTCCAAGAGACCCAGTACTTC.

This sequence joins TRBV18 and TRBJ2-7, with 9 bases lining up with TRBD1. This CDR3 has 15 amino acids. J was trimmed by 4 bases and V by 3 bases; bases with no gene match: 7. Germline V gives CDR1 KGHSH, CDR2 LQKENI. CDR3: CASSPDRGGRYEQYF. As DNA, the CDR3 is TGTGCCAGCTCACCCGACAGGGGGGGACGGTACGAGCAGTACTTC. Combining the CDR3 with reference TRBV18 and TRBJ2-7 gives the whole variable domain NAGVMQNPRHLVRRRGQEARLRCSPMKGHSHVYWYRQLPEEGLKFMVYLQKENIIDESGMPKERFSAEFPKEGPSILRIQQVVRGDSAAYFCASSPDRGGRYEQYFGPGTRLTVT.

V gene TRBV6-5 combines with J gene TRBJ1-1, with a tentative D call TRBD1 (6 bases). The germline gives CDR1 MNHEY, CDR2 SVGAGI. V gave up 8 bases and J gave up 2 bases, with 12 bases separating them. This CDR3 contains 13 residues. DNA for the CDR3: TGTGCCAGCTGCGGGGGGGCTAACACTGAAGCTTTCTTT. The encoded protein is CASCGGANTEAFF.